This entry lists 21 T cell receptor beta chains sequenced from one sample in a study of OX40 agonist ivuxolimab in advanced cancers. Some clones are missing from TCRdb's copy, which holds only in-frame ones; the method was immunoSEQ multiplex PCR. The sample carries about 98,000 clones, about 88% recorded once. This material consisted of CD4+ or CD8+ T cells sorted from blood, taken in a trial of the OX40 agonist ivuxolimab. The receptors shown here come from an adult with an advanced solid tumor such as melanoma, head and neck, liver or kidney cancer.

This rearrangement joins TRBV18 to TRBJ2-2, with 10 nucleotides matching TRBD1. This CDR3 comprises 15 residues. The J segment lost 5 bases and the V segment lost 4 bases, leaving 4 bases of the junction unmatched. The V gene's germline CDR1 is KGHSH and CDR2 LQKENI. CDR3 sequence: CASSQGTGVTGELFF. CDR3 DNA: TGTGCCAGCTCACAAGGGACAGGGGTGACCGGGGAGCTGTTTTTT.

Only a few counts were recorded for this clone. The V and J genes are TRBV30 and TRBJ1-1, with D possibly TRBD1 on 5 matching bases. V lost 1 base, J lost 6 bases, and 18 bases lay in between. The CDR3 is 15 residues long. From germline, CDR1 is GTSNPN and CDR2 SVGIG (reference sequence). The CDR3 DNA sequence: TGTGCCTGGAGTGGTCGGGGGTTGGGGAAACCTGAAGCTTTCTTT. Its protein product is CAWSGRGLGKPEAFF.

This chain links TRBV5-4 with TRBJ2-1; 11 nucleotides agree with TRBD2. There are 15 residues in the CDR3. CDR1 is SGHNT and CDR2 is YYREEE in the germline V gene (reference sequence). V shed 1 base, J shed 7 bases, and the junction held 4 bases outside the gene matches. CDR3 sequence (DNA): TGTGCCAGCAGCTTGTGGCTAGCGGGGGGTAATGAGCAGTTCTTC. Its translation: CASSLWLAGGNEQFF.

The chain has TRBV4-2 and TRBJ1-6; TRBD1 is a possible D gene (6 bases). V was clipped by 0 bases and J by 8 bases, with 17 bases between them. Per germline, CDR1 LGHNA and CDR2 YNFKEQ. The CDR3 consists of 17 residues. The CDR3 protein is CASSQDRGADTYSPLHF. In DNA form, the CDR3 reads TGTGCCAGCAGCCAAGATAGGGGGGCCGACACGTATTCACCCCTCCACTTT.

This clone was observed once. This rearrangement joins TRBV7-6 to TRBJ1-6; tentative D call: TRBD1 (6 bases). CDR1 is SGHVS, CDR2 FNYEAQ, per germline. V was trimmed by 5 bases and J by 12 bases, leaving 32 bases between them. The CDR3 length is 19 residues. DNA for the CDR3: TGTGCCAGCAGCACCTCCCCAGGGGATCCACAGGGAATTAACGGACCCCTCCACTTT. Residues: CASSTSPGDPQGINGPLHF.

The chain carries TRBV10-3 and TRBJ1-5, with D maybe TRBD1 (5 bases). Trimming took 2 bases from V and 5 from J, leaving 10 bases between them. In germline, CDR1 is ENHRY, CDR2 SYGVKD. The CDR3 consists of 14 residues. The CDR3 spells CAISETTADQPQHF. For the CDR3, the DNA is TGTGCCATCAGTGAGACGACAGCAGATCAGCCCCAGCATTTT.

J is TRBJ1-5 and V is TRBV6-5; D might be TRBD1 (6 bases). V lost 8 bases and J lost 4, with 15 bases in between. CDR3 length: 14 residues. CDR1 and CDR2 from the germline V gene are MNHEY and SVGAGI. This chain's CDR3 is CASGTGTPNQPQHF. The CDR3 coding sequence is TGTGCCAGCGGTACCGGGACACCTAATCAGCCCCAGCATTTT.

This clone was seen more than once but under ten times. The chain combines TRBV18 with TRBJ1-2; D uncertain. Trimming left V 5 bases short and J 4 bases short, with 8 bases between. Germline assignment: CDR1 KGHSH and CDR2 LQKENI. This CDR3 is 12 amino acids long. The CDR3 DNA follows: TGTGCCAGCTCAGAGGGTGTCTATGGCTACACCTTC. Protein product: CASSEGVYGYTF. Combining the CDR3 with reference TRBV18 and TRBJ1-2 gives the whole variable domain NAGVMQNPRHLVRRRGQEARLRCSPMKGHSHVYWYRQLPEEGLKFMVYLQKENIIDESGMPKERFSAEFPKEGPSILRIQQVVRGDSAAYFCASSEGVYGYTFGSGTRLTVV.

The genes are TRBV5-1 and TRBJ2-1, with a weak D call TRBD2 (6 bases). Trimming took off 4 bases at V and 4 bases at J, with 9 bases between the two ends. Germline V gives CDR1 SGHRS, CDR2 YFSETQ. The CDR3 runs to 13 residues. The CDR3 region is CASSRDSYNEQFF. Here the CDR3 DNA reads TGCGCCAGCAGCCGGGACTCATACAATGAGCAGTTCTTC.

The CDR3 region is CASSQEGLQFF. DNA of the CDR3: TGTGCCAGCAGCCAGGAGGGACTTCAGTTCTTC. The chain uses TRBV7-9 and TRBJ2-1; D is possibly TRBD2 (6 bases). Per the germline V gene, CDR1 is SEHNR and CDR2 is FQNEAQ (reference sequence). Trimming removed 5 bases from V and 13 bases from J, with 12 bases in between. CDR3 size: 11 residues. Filled out from reference TRBV7-9 and TRBJ2-1, the complete variable domain reads DTGVSQNPRHKITKRGQNVTFRCDPISEHNRLYWYRQTLGQGPEFLTYFQNEAQLEKSRLLSDRFSAERPKGSFSTLEIQRTEQGDSAMYLCASSQEGLQFFGPGTRLTVL.

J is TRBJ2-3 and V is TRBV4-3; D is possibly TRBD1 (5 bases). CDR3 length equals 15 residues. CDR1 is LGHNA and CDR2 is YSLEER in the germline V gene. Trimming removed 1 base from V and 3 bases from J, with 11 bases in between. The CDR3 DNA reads TGCGCCAGCAGCCAAGTAGGGGTTGGGACAGATACGCAGTATTTT. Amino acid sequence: CASSQVGVGTDTQYF.

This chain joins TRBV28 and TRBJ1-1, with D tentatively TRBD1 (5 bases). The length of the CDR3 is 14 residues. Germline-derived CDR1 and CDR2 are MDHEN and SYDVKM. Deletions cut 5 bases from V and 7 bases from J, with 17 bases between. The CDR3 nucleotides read TGTGCCAGCAGTCCCTGGGACTCCTGGGGTGAAGCTTTCTTT. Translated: CASSPWDSWGEAFF.

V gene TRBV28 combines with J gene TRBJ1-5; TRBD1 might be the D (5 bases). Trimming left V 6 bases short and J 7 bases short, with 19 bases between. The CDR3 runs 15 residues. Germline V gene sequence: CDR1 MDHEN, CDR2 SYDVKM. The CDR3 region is CASSLGRSGGQPQHF. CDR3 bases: TGTGCCAGCAGCCTGGGACGGTCGGGGGGGCAGCCCCAGCATTTT.

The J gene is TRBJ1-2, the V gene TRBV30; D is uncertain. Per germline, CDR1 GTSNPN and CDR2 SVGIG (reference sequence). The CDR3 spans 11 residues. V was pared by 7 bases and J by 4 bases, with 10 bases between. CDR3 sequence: CAFGLGYGYTF. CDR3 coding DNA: TGTGCCTTCGGTTTGGGCTATGGCTACACCTTC.

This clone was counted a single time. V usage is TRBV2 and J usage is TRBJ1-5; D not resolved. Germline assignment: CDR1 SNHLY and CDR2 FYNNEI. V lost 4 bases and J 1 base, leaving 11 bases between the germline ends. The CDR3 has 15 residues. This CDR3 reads CASSAEVGSNQPQHF. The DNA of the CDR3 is TGTGCCAGCAGTGCCGAGGTGGGCAGCAATCAGCCCCAGCATTTT.

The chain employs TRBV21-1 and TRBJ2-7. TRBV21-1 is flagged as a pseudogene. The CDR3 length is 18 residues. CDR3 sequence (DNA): TGTGCCAGCAGCATCCTTAAGAGGACAGCGCGGGGTTCCTACGAGCAGTACTTC. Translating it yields CASSILKRTARGSYEQYF.

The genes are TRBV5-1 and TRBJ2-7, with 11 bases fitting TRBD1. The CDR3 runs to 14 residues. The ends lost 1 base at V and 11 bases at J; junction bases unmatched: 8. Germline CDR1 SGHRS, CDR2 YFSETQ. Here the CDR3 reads CASSLNGQGAFEYV. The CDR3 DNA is TGCGCCAGCAGCTTGAACGGACAGGGGGCTTTTGAGTACGTC.

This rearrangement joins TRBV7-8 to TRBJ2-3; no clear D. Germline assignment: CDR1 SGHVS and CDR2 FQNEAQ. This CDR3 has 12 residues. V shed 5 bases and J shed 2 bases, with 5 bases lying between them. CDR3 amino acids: CASSLHTDTQYF. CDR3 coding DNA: TGTGCCAGCAGCCTACACACAGATACGCAGTATTTT.

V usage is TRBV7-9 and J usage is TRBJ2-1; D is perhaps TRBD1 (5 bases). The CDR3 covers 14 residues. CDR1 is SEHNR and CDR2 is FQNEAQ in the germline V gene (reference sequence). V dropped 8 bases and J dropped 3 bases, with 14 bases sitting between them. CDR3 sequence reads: CASDSWGRYNEQFF. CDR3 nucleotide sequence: TGTGCCAGCGACTCTTGGGGCCGCTACAATGAGCAGTTCTTC.

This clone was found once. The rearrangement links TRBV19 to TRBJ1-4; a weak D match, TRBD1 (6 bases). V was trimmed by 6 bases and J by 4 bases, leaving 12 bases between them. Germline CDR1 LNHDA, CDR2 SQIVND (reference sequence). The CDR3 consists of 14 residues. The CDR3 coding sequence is TGTGCCAGTAGCGGACAGAGTAGTAATGAAAAACTGTTTTTT. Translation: CASSGQSSNEKLFF.

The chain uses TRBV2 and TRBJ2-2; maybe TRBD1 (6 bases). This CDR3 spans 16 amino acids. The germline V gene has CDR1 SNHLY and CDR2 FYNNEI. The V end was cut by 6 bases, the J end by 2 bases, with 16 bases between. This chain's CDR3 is CASRARTALNTGELFF. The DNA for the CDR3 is TGTGCCAGCAGGGCCCGGACAGCTTTAAACACCGGGGAGCTGTTTTTT.